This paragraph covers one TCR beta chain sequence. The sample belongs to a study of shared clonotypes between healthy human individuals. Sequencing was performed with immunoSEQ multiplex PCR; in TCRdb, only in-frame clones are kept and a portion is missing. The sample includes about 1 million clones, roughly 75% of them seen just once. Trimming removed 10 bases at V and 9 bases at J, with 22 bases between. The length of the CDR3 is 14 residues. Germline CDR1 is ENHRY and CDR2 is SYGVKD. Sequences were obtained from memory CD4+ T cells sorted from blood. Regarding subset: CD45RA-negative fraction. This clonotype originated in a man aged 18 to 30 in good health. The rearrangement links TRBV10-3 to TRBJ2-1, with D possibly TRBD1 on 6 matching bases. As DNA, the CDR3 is TGTGCCAGTACCATCAGTGAGGGGGAGAGTGAGCAGTTCTTC. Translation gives CASTISEGESEQFF.